This T cell receptor (beta chain) appears in the sequencing data of a study of cytomegalovirus exposure and HLA in healthy donors. There are 16 residues in the CDR3. V was trimmed by 2 bases and J by 0 bases, leaving 11 bases between them. Germline V lookup: CDR1 MNHNY, CDR2 SVGAGI (reference sequence). Primers included in the PCR were 60 Vbeta and 13 Jbeta primers. Method: immunoSEQ multiplex PCR; TCRdb's copy keeps in-frame clones and lacks some. The sample lists about 220,000 clones, roughly 82% occurring once. The sample was PBMCs. This clonotype was sampled from a man between 40 and 49 years old in good health and CMV-seropositive. The J gene is TRBJ2-1, the V gene TRBV6-6, with D uncertain. The CDR3 nucleotides are TGTGCCAGCAGTTACACTTTCTTGAGCTCCTACAATGAGCAGTTCTTC. As protein: CASSYTFLSSYNEQFF.